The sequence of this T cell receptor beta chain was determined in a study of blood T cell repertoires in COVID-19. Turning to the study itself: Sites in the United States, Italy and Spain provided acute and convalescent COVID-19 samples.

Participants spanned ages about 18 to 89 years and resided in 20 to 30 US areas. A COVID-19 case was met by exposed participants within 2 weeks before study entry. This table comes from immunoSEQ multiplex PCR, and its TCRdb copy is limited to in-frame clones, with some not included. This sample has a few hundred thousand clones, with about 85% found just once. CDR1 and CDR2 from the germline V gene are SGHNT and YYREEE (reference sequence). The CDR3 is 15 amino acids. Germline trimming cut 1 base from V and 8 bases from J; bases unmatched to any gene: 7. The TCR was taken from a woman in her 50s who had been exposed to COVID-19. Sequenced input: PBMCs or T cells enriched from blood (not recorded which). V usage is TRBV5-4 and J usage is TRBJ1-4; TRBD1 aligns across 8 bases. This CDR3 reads CASSLRGQGGEKLFF. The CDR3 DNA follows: TGTGCCAGCAGCTTGAGAGGACAGGGTGGGGAAAAACTGTTTTTT. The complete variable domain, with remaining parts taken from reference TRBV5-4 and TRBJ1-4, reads ETGVTQSPTHLIKTRGQQVTLRCSSQSGHNTVSWYQQALGQGPQFIFQYYREEENGRGNFPPRFSGLQFPNYSSELNVNALELDDSALYLCASSLRGQGGEKLFFGSGTQLSVL.